The 14 T cell receptor beta chains in this list originate from one sample, sequenced in a study of T cells in Graves' hyperthyroidism and ophthalmopathy. Amplification targeted TCR beta CDR3 regions from RNA transcripts. The TCR CDR3 was amplified in a first-round RT-PCR using the HTBI primer set. MiXCR was run by TCRdb on the multiplex PCR reads, yielding one entry per CDR3 protein. The repertoire consists of under 650,000 distinct CDR3 sequences, with roughly 17% occurring once and the leading ten covering 3% to 4%. Input material: blood. The source of these receptors is a woman aged 25 to 39 with Graves' hyperthyroidism.

A remark on this clonotype: One end of the junction is discordant with germline, which a read error may explain. This chain joins TRBV5-1 and TRBJ2-1; D ambiguous. Germline loops: CDR1 SGHRS, CDR2 YFSETQ. The CDR3 length is 13 residues. The CDR3 nucleotides read TGTGCCAGCAGCTTGGCCGTCGTCAATGAGCAGTTCTTC. Encoded protein: CASSLAVVNEQFF. The variable domain in full, completed from reference TRBV5-1 and TRBJ2-1, reads KAGVTQTPRYLIKTRGQQVTLSCSPISGHRSVSWYQQTPGQGLQFLFEYFSETQRNKGNFPGRFSGRQFSNSRSEMNVSTLELGDSALYLCASSLAVVNEQFFGPGTRLTVL.

This sequence joins TRBV6-2 or TRBV6-3 and TRBJ2-1; TRBD1 matches at 7 bases. Germline V lookup: CDR1 MNHEY, CDR2 SVGEGT. V dropped 6 bases and J dropped 2; count of bases not matched to a gene: 7. The CDR3 sequence is 15 residues long. This chain's CDR3 is CASRGTVGTYNEQFF. CDR3 nucleotides: TGTGCCAGCAGGGGGACAGTGGGGACCTACAATGAGCAGTTCTTC.

This clonotype was seen many times. This chain uses TRBV5-1 with TRBJ2-3; perhaps TRBD1 as D (5 bases). Per germline, CDR1 SGHRS and CDR2 YFSETQ. V lost 2 bases and J 8 bases, leaving 9 bases between the germline ends. The CDR3 sequence is 12 residues long. CDR3 residues: CASSFDSGTQYF. Written as DNA, the CDR3 is TGCGCCAGCAGCTTCGACAGTGGTACGCAGTATTTT.

This clonotype was seen ten or more times. The rearrangement joins TRBV12-3 or TRBV12-4 to TRBJ2-1; perhaps D is TRBD1 or TRBD2 (5 bases each). This CDR3 comprises 15 residues. Trimming shortened V by 3 bases and J by 7 bases, and 16 bases separated the two germline ends. For the CDR3, the DNA is TGTGCCAGCAGTTTTAGGGTAGCCGAGGGGAATGAGCAGTTCTTC. It is translated as CASSFRVAEGNEQFF.

This clonotype was recorded many times. The chain couples TRBV6-1 to TRBJ2-1; the D is unclear. CDR3 length: 13 residues. V was cut by 1 base and J by 8 bases, with 9 bases left in between. The germline CDR1 and CDR2 sequences are MNHNS and SASEGT. Written as DNA, the CDR3 is TGTGCCAGCAGTGAAGTCCCGAGGCATGAGCAGTTCTTC. It is translated as CASSEVPRHEQFF.

The CDR3 coding sequence is TGTGCCATTAAGGGACAGTACACAGATACGCAGTATTTT. It yields the protein CAIKGQYTDTQYF. The rearrangement uses TRBV6-2 or TRBV6-3 and TRBJ2-3; 7 positions match TRBD1. This CDR3 comprises 13 residues. Per germline, CDR1 MNHEY and CDR2 SVGEGT. Trimming removed 10 bases from V and 2 bases from J; junction bases left unmatched: 6.

This clonotype appeared a few times. The V and J genes are TRBV20-1 and TRBJ2-5; TRBD1 or TRBD2 may be the D gene (6 bases each). CDR1 and CDR2 from the germline V gene are DFQATT and SNEGSKA (reference sequence). The CDR3 is made up of 15 amino acids. V was trimmed by 0 bases and J by 0 bases, leaving 11 bases between them. The DNA of the CDR3 is TGCAGTGCTAGAGAGGGGGGACAAGACCAAGAGACCCAGTACTTC. Encoded protein: CSAREGGQDQETQYF.

Comment on this clonotype: The junction departs from germline at one end; a sequencing error may be responsible. The rearrangement links TRBV12-3 or TRBV12-4 to TRBJ1-1; D not certain. This CDR3 has 11 residues. The CDR3 region has the DNA TGTGCCGGCAGCACATTTACTGAAGCTTTCTTT. The encoded protein is CAGSTFTEAFF.

This sequence joins TRBV4-2 and TRBJ2-7; perhaps TRBD2 as D (5 bases). V was cut by 1 base and J by 0 bases, with 13 bases left in between. Per the germline V gene, CDR1 is LGHNA and CDR2 is YNFKEQ. This CDR3 spans 16 amino acids. The CDR3 loop reads CASSQGSSGASYEQYF. The CDR3 nucleotides are TGTGCCAGCAGCCAAGGATCGAGCGGAGCCTCCTACGAGCAGTACTTC.

In this sample, this clonotype turned up a few times. The chain has TRBV15 and TRBJ2-3; 7 bases agree with TRBD2. The CDR3 spans 17 residues. The V segment lost 5 bases and the J segment 2 bases; nucleotides outside the gene matches: 13. The germline V gene encodes CDR1 LNHNV and CDR2 YYDKDF (reference sequence). CDR3 sequence (DNA): TGTGCCACCAGCGCCCGTTTGGGCGGGAGTGTCACAGATACGCAGTATTTT. Its protein is CATSARLGGSVTDTQYF.

This clonotype was detected a few times. The gene calls are TRBV4-1 and TRBJ2-5; 11 positions match TRBD2. The CDR3 is made up of 16 amino acids. CDR1 and CDR2 from the germline V gene are MGHRA and YSYEKL. V gave up 1 base and J gave up 5 bases; unmatched junction bases: 6. CDR3 protein: CASSQGASGRWETQYF. DNA of the CDR3: TGCGCCAGCAGCCAAGGGGCTAGCGGGAGGTGGGAGACCCAGTACTTC.

This clonotype was detected many times. This chain uses TRBV5-1 with TRBJ2-1; possibly TRBD2 for D (5 bases). The CDR3 covers 14 residues. With 4 bases removed from V and 3 bases from J, the gap between germline ends came to 11 bases. Looked up from germline, CDR1 is SGHRS and CDR2 is YFSETQ. DNA of the CDR3: TGCGCCAGCAGCATCGGGATCAGCTACAATGAGCAGTTCTTC. Residues: CASSIGISYNEQFF.

This clonotype was detected ten times or more. This chain connects TRBV28 to TRBJ2-7, with 7 bases lining up with TRBD2. From germline, CDR1 is MDHEN and CDR2 SYDVKM. Losses at the gene ends were 6 bases for V and 6 bases for J; bases not matched to a gene: 8. This CDR3 has 13 amino acids. The CDR3 DNA is TGTGCCAGCAGGGGTAGACTAGCATCCGAGCAGTACTTC. Its protein product is CASRGRLASEQYF.

This clonotype was seen a handful of times. V and J are TRBV30 and TRBJ1-1; TRBD1 aligns across 7 bases. Trimming took 5 bases from V and 3 from J; bases not matched to a gene: 6. The CDR3 has 13 amino acids. Germline V gene lookup returns CDR1 GTSNPN and CDR2 SVGIG (reference sequence). CDR3 residues: CAWSSQGDTEAFF. For the CDR3, the DNA is TGTGCCTGGTCCTCTCAGGGGGACACTGAAGCTTTCTTT.